Sequencing of this T cell receptor (beta chain) was carried out in a study of technical replicates of blood from a few donors. Libraries were prepared by immunoSEQ multiplex PCR; TCRdb keeps only in-frame clonotypes and omits some of them. The sample includes almost 90,000 clones, approximately 96% of them seen just once. Germline V gene sequence: CDR1 SGHNT, CDR2 YENEEA. The CDR3 covers 14 residues. V was shortened by 1 base and J by 3 bases, with 7 bases between the two germline ends. The rearrangement links TRBV11-3 to TRBJ2-4, with D hard to call. The sequencing sample was made of T cells isolated from PBMCs. The source is a human donor in good health. CDR3 region: CASSLVSRKNIQYF. In nucleotides, the CDR3 is TGTGCCAGCAGCTTAGTTTCTCGCAAAAACATTCAGTACTTC.